This entry concerns a single T cell receptor (beta chain). No antigen is known for it. Libraries of TCR beta came from quantitative 5'-RACE with molecular barcodes. TCRdb independently ran MiXCR on the 5' RACE reads; one entry per CDR3 protein. Here the sample spans 350,000 to 400,000 distinct CDR3 sequences, 20% to 25% being singletons. The data belong to a study of CD8 T cells in ankylosing spondylitis. Regarding the study as a whole: Some of the motif variants had earlier been found in reactive arthritis patients' fluid and blood. Reports say disease-linked clones showed up significantly more in matched ankylosing spondylitis synovial fluid. Peripheral blood held disease-linked clones only at relatively low frequency, and these were CD8+.

The sequence was collected from a male donor with ankylosing spondylitis or in good health (not recorded which). Sequenced input: blood, either unsorted or a sorted T cell fraction (not recorded which).

The DNA for the CDR3 is TGTGCCAGCAGTTCAACAGGGGGCCCCTATAGCAATCAGCCCCAGCATTTT. Its translation: CASSSTGGPYSNQPQHF. The chain has TRBV12-3 or TRBV12-4 and TRBJ1-5, with 9 bases aligning to TRBD1. With 4 bases clipped from V and 0 bases from J, the junction kept 7 bases outside the gene matches. This CDR3 has 17 residues.